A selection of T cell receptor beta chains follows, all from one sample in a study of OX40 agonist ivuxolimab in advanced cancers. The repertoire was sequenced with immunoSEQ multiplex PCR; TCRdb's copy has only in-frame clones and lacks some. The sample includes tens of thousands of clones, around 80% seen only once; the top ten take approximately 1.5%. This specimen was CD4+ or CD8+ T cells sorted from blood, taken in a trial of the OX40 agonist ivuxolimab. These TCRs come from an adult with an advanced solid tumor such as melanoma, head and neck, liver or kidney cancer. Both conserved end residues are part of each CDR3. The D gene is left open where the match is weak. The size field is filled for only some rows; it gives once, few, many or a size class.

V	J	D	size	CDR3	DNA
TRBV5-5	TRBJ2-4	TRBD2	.	CASSLVPAGGTGDIQYF	TGTGCCAGCAGCTTGGTCCCAGCGGGGGGTACAGGGGACATTCAGTACTTC
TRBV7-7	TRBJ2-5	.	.	CASSPYGGGYQETQYF	TGTGCCAGCAGCCCATACGGGGGCGGGTACCAAGAGACCCAGTACTTC
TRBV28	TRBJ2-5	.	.	CASSPEHTQYF	TGTGCCAGCAGTCCCGAGCACACCCAGTACTTC
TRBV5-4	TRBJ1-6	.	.	CASSLAGAAQSNSPLHF	TGTGCCAGCAGCTTGGCCGGGGCAGCCCAGAGCAATTCACCCCTCCACTTT
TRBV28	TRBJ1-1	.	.	CASSPTGNTEAFF	TGTGCCAGCAGTCCAACAGGGAACACTGAAGCTTTCTTT
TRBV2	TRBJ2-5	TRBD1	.	CASSDLGQGKETQYF	TGTGCCAGCAGTGATCTGGGACAGGGCAAAGAGACCCAGTACTTC
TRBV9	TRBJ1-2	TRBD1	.	CASSPTSSGQGPLGYTF	TGTGCCAGCAGCCCAACCTCATCGGGACAGGGGCCCCTTGGCTACACCTTC
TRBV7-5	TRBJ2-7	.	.	CVRSALRKGDGHEQYF	TGTGTCAGAAGCGCCCTACGAAAGGGGGATGGCCACGAGCAGTACTTC
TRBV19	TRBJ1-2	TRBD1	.	CASSNRPGTGSGYTF	TGTGCCAGTAGTAATCGGCCCGGGACAGGGAGTGGCTACACCTTC
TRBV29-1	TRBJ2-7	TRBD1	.	CSVVIQGATYEQYF	TGCAGCGTTGTAATCCAGGGGGCTACCTACGAGCAGTACTTC
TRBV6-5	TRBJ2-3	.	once	CASSSSHRTGDTQYF	TGTGCCAGCTCATCAAGCCACAGGACTGGAGATACGCAGTATTTT
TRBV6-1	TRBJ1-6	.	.	CASSEIINSPLHF	TGTGCCAGCAGTGAAATTATCAATTCACCCCTCCACTTT
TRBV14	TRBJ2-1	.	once	CASSQGGGREQFF	TGTGCCAGCAGCCAAGGAGGAGGGCGCGAGCAGTTCTTC
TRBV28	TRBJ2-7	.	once	CASSLYGLGQYF	TGTGCCAGCAGTTTATATGGGTTGGGGCAGTACTTC
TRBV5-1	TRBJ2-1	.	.	CASSLSTPSVNNEQFF	TGCGCCAGCAGCTTGTCGACCCCCAGCGTTAACAATGAGCAGTTCTTC
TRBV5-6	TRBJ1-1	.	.	CASTYGLMNTEAFF	TGTGCCAGCACATACGGACTCATGAACACTGAAGCTTTCTTT
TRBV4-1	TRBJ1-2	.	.	CASSQRWGARGYTF	TGCGCCAGCAGCCAACGGTGGGGGGCGCGCGGCTACACCTTC
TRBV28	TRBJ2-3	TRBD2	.	CASRRAGETDTQYF	TGTGCCAGCCGACGAGCGGGGGAGACAGATACGCAGTATTTT
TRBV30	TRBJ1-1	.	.	CAWNYNGTSPTEAFF	TGTGCCTGGAATTATAACGGGACTAGCCCCACTGAAGCTTTCTTT
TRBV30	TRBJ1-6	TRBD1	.	CAWLGQGNSPLHF	TGTGCCTGGTTGGGACAGGGTAATTCACCCCTCCACTTT
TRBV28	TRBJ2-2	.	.	CASSFGGPWSGELFF	TGTGCCAGCAGTTTCGGGGGCCCCTGGTCCGGGGAGCTGTTTTTT
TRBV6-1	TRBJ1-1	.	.	CASTRRGGADTEAFF	TGTGCCAGCACCAGAAGGGGGGGCGCGGACACTGAAGCTTTCTTT
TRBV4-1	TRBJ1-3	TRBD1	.	CASSQPRQGAGNTIYF	TGCGCCAGCAGCCAACCTCGACAGGGGGCTGGAAACACCATATATTTT
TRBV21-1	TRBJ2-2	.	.	CASSRGGPVNTGELFF	TGTGCCAGCAGTCGAGGCGGGCCGGTTAACACCGGGGAGCTGTTTTTT
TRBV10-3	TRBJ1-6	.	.	CAISESIDSPLHF	TGTGCCATCAGTGAGTCGATAGATTCACCCCTCCACTTT
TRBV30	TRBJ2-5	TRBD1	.	CAWSPYTGGRETQYF	TGTGCCTGGAGCCCATATACAGGGGGCAGGGAGACCCAGTACTTC
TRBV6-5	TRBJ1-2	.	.	CASSPDSVSGRGYTF	TGTGCCAGCAGTCCGGACTCGGTGTCGGGTAGGGGCTACACCTTC
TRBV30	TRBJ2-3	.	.	CAWSGNPNTDTQYF	TGTGCCTGGAGTGGCAATCCCAACACAGATACGCAGTATTTT
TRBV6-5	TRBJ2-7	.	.	CASSYSIQASSYEQYF	TGTGCCAGCAGTTACTCGATACAGGCGAGCTCCTACGAGCAGTACTTC
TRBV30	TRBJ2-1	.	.	CAWGSGIYNEQFF	TGTGCCTGGGGTAGCGGAATCTACAATGAGCAGTTCTTC
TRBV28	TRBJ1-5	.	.	CASSFRDQHF	TGTGCCAGCAGTTTCAGGGACCAGCATTTT
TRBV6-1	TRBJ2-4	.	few	CASRDSRNIQYF	TGTGCCAGCAGGGACAGTCGGAACATTCAGTACTTC
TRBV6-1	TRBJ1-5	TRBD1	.	CASSPTGANQPQHF	TGTGCCAGCAGTCCGACAGGGGCCAATCAGCCCCAGCATTTT
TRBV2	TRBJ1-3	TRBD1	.	CASRVTGASGNTIYF	TGTGCCAGCAGGGTAACAGGGGCCTCTGGAAACACCATATATTTT
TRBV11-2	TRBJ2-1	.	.	CASSPAGDEQFF	TGTGCCAGCAGTCCTGCAGGAGATGAACAGTTCTTC
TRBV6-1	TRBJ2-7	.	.	CASVTDSYEQYF	TGTGCCAGCGTCACCGACTCCTACGAGCAGTACTTC
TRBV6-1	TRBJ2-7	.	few	CASAGRILYEQYF	TGTGCCAGCGCTGGACGGATACTTTACGAGCAGTACTTC
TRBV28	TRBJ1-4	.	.	CASSSNGINEKLFF	TGTGCCAGCAGTAGTAACGGTATTAATGAAAAACTGTTTTTT
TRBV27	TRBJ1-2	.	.	CASSLSAGAPGYTF	TGTGCCAGCAGTTTATCGGCAGGGGCGCCTGGCTACACCTTC
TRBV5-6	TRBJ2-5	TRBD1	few	CASIQLGQGEETQYF	TGTGCCAGCATCCAATTGGGACAGGGGGAAGAGACCCAGTACTTC
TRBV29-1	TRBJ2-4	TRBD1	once	CSVEVGQGLLAKNIQYF	TGCAGCGTTGAAGTTGGACAGGGGCTACTAGCCAAAAACATTCAGTACTTC
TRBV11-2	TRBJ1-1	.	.	CASSSTRNTEAFF	TGTGCCAGCAGCTCCACTAGGAACACTGAAGCTTTCTTT
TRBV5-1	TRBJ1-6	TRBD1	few	CASSGGAGGNSPLHF	TGCGCCAGCAGCGGCGGGGCAGGGGGTAATTCACCCCTCCACTTT
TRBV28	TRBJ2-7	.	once	CASRGTYYEQYF	TGTGCCAGCAGGGGGACCTATTACGAGCAGTACTTC
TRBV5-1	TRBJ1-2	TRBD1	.	CASSVGQGGTNYGYTF	TGCGCCAGCAGCGTGGGACAGGGAGGAACTAACTATGGCTACACCTTC
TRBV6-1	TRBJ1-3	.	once	CASSDQNPGGIDTIYF	TGTGCCAGCAGTGACCAAAACCCAGGAGGGATTGACACCATATATTTT
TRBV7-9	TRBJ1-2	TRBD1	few	CASSAGQSYGYTF	TGTGCCAGCAGCGCGGGACAGTCCTATGGCTACACCTTC
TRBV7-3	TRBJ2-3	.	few	CASSRYGGGDITDTQYF	TGTGCCAGCAGCCGCTACGGAGGGGGCGATATCACAGATACGCAGTATTTT
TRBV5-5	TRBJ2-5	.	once	CASSWDITGPLGTQYF	TGTGCCAGCAGCTGGGATATTACAGGGCCTCTAGGGACCCAGTACTTC
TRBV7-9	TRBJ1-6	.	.	CASSFPQGSLYNSPLHF	TGTGCCAGCAGCTTTCCTCAGGGTAGCCTCTATAATTCACCCCTCCACTTT
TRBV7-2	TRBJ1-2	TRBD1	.	CASSSRDRGYYGYTF	TGTGCCAGCAGCAGCCGGGACAGGGGGTACTATGGCTACACCTTC
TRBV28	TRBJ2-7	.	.	CASSRPFYEQYF	TGTGCCAGCAGCCGTCCGTTCTACGAGCAGTACTTC
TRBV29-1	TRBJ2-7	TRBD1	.	CSVNPPTGSYEQYF	TGCAGCGTTAACCCGCCGACAGGGAGCTACGAGCAGTACTTC
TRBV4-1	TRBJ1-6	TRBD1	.	CASSKGRGENSPLHF	TGCGCCAGCAGCAAAGGCAGGGGGGAGAATTCACCCCTCCACTTT
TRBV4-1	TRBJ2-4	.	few	CASSPLYGAKNIQYF	TGCGCCAGCAGCCCACTATATGGAGCCAAAAACATTCAGTACTTC
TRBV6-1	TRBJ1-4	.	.	CASNRREGEKLFF	TGTGCCAGTAACCGGAGGGAGGGTGAAAAACTGTTTTTT
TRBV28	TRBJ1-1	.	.	CASSEGFTEAFF	TGTGCCAGCAGTGAGGGGTTCACTGAAGCTTTCTTT
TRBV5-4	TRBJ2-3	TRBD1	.	CASSLGGEGATDTQYF	TGTGCCAGCAGCTTGGGTGGTGAGGGGGCGACAGATACGCAGTATTTT
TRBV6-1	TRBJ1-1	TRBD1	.	CASSVQGGEAFF	TGTGCCAGCAGTGTACAGGGGGGTGAAGCTTTCTTT